Shown below are 24 T cell receptor beta chains from a single sample sequenced in a study of cytotoxic CD8 clonotypes in ibrutinib-treated CLL. This table comes from immunoSEQ multiplex PCR, and its TCRdb copy is limited to in-frame clones, with some not included. Of about 69,000 clones detected, 80% appear once; the ten largest clones hold 7.7%. The sequencing here drew on PBMCs, taken at disease progression, from a patient treated with ibrutinib. Source of these receptors: a human donor with chronic lymphocytic leukemia.

The chain combines TRBV5-1 with TRBJ2-5, with D perhaps TRBD1 (6 bases). The CDR3 runs to 16 residues. In germline, CDR1 is SGHRS, CDR2 YFSETQ. The V gene lost 4 bases and the J gene lost 1 base, with 17 bases spanning the gap. DNA for the CDR3: TGCGCCAGCAGCGGCAAACAGGGTTCGGCCCAAGAGACCCAGTACTTC. Translation: CASSGKQGSAQETQYF.

V usage is TRBV20-1 and J usage is TRBJ1-2; weak D call: TRBD1 (5 bases). V was shortened by 5 bases and J by 9 bases, with 10 bases between the two germline ends. The CDR3 covers 10 residues. Germline V gene lookup returns CDR1 DFQATT and CDR2 SNEGSKA (reference sequence). DNA for the CDR3: TGCAGTGCTCGACAGAGTCGCTACACCTTC. Its protein product is CSARQSRYTF.

This clone was counted only a few times. The J gene is TRBJ1-2, the V gene TRBV2; 7 bases fit TRBD1. V trimming: 7 bases; J trimming: 4 bases; junction bases outside the gene matches: 3. In germline, CDR1 is SNHLY, CDR2 FYNNEI. The CDR3 is 12 amino acids. The CDR3 region is CASTGDSYGYTF. The CDR3 DNA reads as TGTGCCAGCACGGGGGACAGCTATGGCTACACCTTC. Complete variable domain (other parts from reference TRBV2 and TRBJ1-2): EPEVTQTPSHQVTQMGQEVILRCVPISNHLYFYWYRQILGQKVEFLVSFYNNEISEKSEIFDDQFSVERPDGSNFTLKIRSTKLEDSAMYFCASTGDSYGYTFGSGTRLTVV.

V usage is TRBV5-1 and J usage is TRBJ2-3; 8 nucleotides agree with TRBD1. J was trimmed by 5 bases and V by 10 bases; bases with no gene match: 9. Germline-derived CDR1 and CDR2 are SGHRS and YFSETQ. This CDR3 is 13 amino acids long. CDR3 DNA sequence: TGCGCCTCCGGACAGGGAGGAGAAGATACGCAGTATTTT. As protein: CASGQGGEDTQYF.

The table lists this clone with a count of one. The J gene is TRBJ2-2, the V gene TRBV5-1; 7 bases are shared with TRBD2. The V and J ends lost 0 bases and 3 bases, in that order; junction bases with no gene match: 5. The germline CDR1 and CDR2 sequences are SGHRS and YFSETQ. This CDR3 has 16 residues. CDR3 in DNA: TGCGCCAGCAGCTTGGGGGAGGGCTGCGACACCGGGGAGCTGTTTTTT. The encoded protein is CASSLGEGCDTGELFF.

This chain links TRBV7-6 with TRBJ1-1; D gene uncertain. V shed 5 bases and J shed 4 bases, with 14 bases lying between them. Germline values: CDR1 SGHVS, CDR2 FNYEAQ. The CDR3 has 14 amino acids. The CDR3 here is CASSPHTAATEAFF. CDR3 nucleotide sequence: TGTGCCAGCAGCCCACATACGGCGGCCACTGAAGCTTTCTTT.

The rearrangement uses TRBV15 and TRBJ2-7, with 7 bases fitting TRBD1. Germline V gives CDR1 LNHNV, CDR2 YYDKDF (reference sequence). The CDR3 contains 16 residues. After removal of 0 bases from V and 5 bases from J, the junction contained 10 bases not matched to a gene. Written as DNA, the CDR3 is TGTGCCACCAGCAGAGATCGGACAGGACCCTGGCACGAGCAGTACTTC. This gives the protein CATSRDRTGPWHEQYF.

The gene calls are TRBV5-1 and TRBJ2-5, with D possibly matching TRBD2 (6 bases). In germline, CDR1 is SGHRS, CDR2 YFSETQ. CDR3 length: 14 amino acids. The V end was cut by 4 bases, the J end by 7 bases, with 17 bases between. CDR3 bases: TGCGCCAGCAGCCTGGGACTCCCGGAGGGGACCCAGTACTTC. Residues: CASSLGLPEGTQYF.

The J gene is TRBJ1-2, the V gene TRBV7-2; D unclear. CDR1 and CDR2 from the germline V gene are SGHTA and FQGNSA. The V end was cut by 6 bases, the J end by 0 bases, with 14 bases between. CDR3 length: 15 amino acids. CDR3 in DNA: TGTGCCAGCAGACAAAGGGTAGGAGCTAACTATGGCTACACCTTC. Protein product: CASRQRVGANYGYTF.

This clone was seen a single time. This chain uses TRBV28 with TRBJ1-1; D is unresolved. The CDR3 extends over 13 amino acids. CDR1 MDHEN and CDR2 SYDVKM come from the germline V gene. V lost 3 bases and J 1 base, leaving 6 bases between the germline ends. CDR3 coding DNA: TGTGCCAGCAGTTTCCCGGAGAACACTGAAGCTTTCTTT. Translated, it gives CASSFPENTEAFF. Full variable domain (outside the CDR3, taken from reference TRBV28 and TRBJ1-1): DVKVTQSSRYLVKRTGEKVFLECVQDMDHENMFWYRQDPGLGLRLIYFSYDVKMKEKGDIPEGYSVSREKKERFSLILESASTNQTSMYLCASSFPENTEAFFGQGTRLTVV.

The chain recombines TRBV19 with TRBJ1-1; 10 positions match TRBD1. The CDR3 spans 16 residues. Germline CDR1 is LNHDA and CDR2 is SQIVND (reference sequence). J lost 1 base, V lost 6 bases, and 8 bases had no gene match. The CDR3 here is CASRPDRGLSNTEAFF. The CDR3 coding sequence is TGTGCCAGTAGGCCTGACAGGGGGCTATCGAACACTGAAGCTTTCTTT.

This clone was counted between two and nine times. The rearrangement links TRBV5-4 to TRBJ2-7, with D possibly called TRBD1 or TRBD2 (5 bases each). The germline V gene encodes CDR1 SGHNT and CDR2 YYREEE (reference sequence). V was cut by 3 bases and J by 2 bases, with 12 bases left in between. The CDR3 covers 14 residues. The chain's CDR3 is CASSWDGEPYEQYF. In DNA form, the CDR3 reads TGTGCCAGCAGCTGGGACGGAGAACCCTACGAGCAGTACTTC.

The chain has TRBV18 and TRBJ2-7; 8 nucleotides match TRBD2. The CDR3 totals 16 residues. V was pared by 2 bases and J by 0 bases, with 6 bases of the junction left unmatched. Germline V gene sequence: CDR1 KGHSH, CDR2 LQKENI. The CDR3, as DNA: TGTGCCAGCTCACCAGGGGTACTAGCGGACTCCTACGAGCAGTACTTC. Protein: CASSPGVLADSYEQYF.

The V gene is TRBV11-3, the J gene TRBJ2-3, with D tentatively TRBD2 (5 bases). The CDR3 runs to 13 residues. Germline V gene sequence: CDR1 SGHNT, CDR2 YENEEA. V lost 5 bases to trimming and J lost 5 bases, with 11 bases between them. CDR3: CASSRHEGDTQYF. The CDR3 DNA is TGTGCCAGCAGCCGTCATGAGGGAGATACGCAGTATTTT.

The V and J genes are TRBV6-5 and TRBJ1-2; 8 bases match TRBD1. Per germline, CDR1 MNHEY and CDR2 SVGAGI. Losses at the gene ends were 2 bases for V and 7 bases for J; bases not matched to a gene: 12. This CDR3 is 16 amino acids long. DNA of the CDR3: TGTGCCAGCAGTTACGCATCCCAGGGGGCCCTGGGTGGCTACACCTTC. Its translation is CASSYASQGALGGYTF.

The genes are TRBV6-4 and TRBJ1-5, with TRBD1 matching over 7 bases. Per the germline V gene, CDR1 is MRHNA and CDR2 is SNTAGT. The CDR3 sequence is 17 residues long. J was trimmed by 0 bases and V by 6 bases; bases with no gene match: 11. Here the CDR3 reads CASSAVPGQPSNQPQHF. The CDR3, as DNA: TGTGCCAGCAGCGCCGTACCGGGACAGCCTAGCAATCAGCCCCAGCATTTT.

This sequence joins TRBV18 and TRBJ2-6; 8 bases are a match to TRBD1. V dropped 1 base and J dropped 0; count of bases not matched to a gene: 2. The CDR3 covers 17 residues. Per the germline V gene, CDR1 is KGHSH and CDR2 is LQKENI. The CDR3 nucleotides read TGTGCCAGCTCACCACGGACAGGGAGCTCTGGGGCCAACGTCCTGACTTTC. Translated, it gives CASSPRTGSSGANVLTF.

V and J are TRBV4-1 and TRBJ2-7, with 9 bases aligning to TRBD2. V trimming: 1 base; J trimming: 3 bases; junction bases outside the gene matches: 16. CDR1 MGHRA and CDR2 YSYEKL come from the germline V gene. The CDR3 spans 19 residues. CDR3 DNA: TGCGCCAGCAGCCAAGGGGGTAACCTCGGTAGCGGGAGAGACTACGAGCAGTACTTC. Translated, it gives CASSQGGNLGSGRDYEQYF.

This sequence joins TRBV6-1 and TRBJ2-3; 8 positions agree with TRBD1. The length of the CDR3 is 15 residues. Germline-derived CDR1 and CDR2 are MNHNS and SASEGT. With V trimmed by 3 bases and J by 2 bases, 4 bases remained unmatched. The CDR3: CASSEWDRSTDTQYF. DNA of the CDR3: TGTGCCAGCAGTGAGTGGGACAGGTCCACAGATACGCAGTATTTT.

The genes are TRBV7-3 and TRBJ1-1; D is possibly TRBD1 (6 bases). The germline V gene has CDR1 SGHTA and CDR2 FQGTGA. The CDR3 runs to 13 residues. The V end lost 2 bases, the J end lost 11 bases, and 15 bases lay between the germline ends. The CDR3 coding sequence is TGTGCCAGCAGCTTATTTTCAGGGGACCCGGCTTTCTTT. The encoded protein is CASSLFSGDPAFF.

This clone has a handful of counts. The CDR3 region is CASSPHEGAKETQYF. The CDR3 DNA follows: TGCGCCAGCAGCCCCCATGAGGGGGCAAAAGAGACCCAGTACTTC. The J gene is TRBJ2-5, the V gene TRBV5-1, with 7 bases aligning to TRBD1. The CDR3 covers 15 residues. J was trimmed by 3 bases and V by 4 bases; bases with no gene match: 9. CDR1 SGHRS and CDR2 YFSETQ come from the germline V gene.

The chain recombines TRBV6-6 with TRBJ2-7, with TRBD2 matching over 7 bases. Losses at the gene ends were 2 bases for V and 5 bases for J; bases not matched to a gene: 0. The V gene's germline CDR1 is MNHNY and CDR2 SVGAGI (reference sequence). The CDR3 runs 12 residues. The CDR3 sequence is CASSYRGDEQYF. As DNA, the CDR3 is TGTGCCAGCAGTTACCGGGGGGACGAGCAGTACTTC.

This chain links TRBV19 with TRBJ2-7, with 9 bases matching TRBD1. This CDR3 contains 15 residues. Per germline, CDR1 LNHDA and CDR2 SQIVND (reference sequence). With V trimmed by 4 bases and J by 3 bases, 7 bases remained unmatched. As DNA, the CDR3 is TGTGCCAGTAGTAAACCCGGGACAGGGTTCTACGAGCAGTACTTC. Protein product: CASSKPGTGFYEQYF.

V usage is TRBV10-3 and J usage is TRBJ2-5; D is undetermined. Germline-derived CDR1 and CDR2 are ENHRY and SYGVKD. The CDR3 extends over 12 amino acids. Trimming took 11 bases from V and 0 from J, leaving 10 bases between them. The CDR3 region has the DNA TGTGCCGTTCGACAAGACCAAGAGACCCAGTACTTC. Translation gives CAVRQDQETQYF.